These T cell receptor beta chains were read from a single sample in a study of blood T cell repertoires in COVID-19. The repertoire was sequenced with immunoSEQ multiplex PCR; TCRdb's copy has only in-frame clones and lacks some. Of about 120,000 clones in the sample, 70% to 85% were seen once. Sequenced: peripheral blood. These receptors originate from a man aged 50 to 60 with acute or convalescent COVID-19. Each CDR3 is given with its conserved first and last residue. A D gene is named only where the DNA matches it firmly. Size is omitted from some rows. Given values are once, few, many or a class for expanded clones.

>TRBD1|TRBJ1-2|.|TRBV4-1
CASSQRQGQGISGYTF
TGCGCCAGCAGCCAAAGACAGGGACAGGGTATCTCTGGCTACACCTTC
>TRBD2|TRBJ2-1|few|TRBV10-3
CAISESDGTRSIYEQFF
TGTGCCATCAGTGAGTCCGATGGGACTAGGTCCATCTATGAGCAGTTCTTC
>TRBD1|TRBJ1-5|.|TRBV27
CASRPGPGGRGNQPQHF
TGTGCCAGCAGACCGGGACCAGGGGGTAGGGGCAATCAGCCCCAGCATTTT
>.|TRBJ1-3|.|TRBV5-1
CASSISAGGLGNTIYF
TGCGCCAGCAGTATATCCGCGGGTGGTCTCGGAAACACCATATATTTT
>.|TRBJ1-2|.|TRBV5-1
CASSLLAHYGYTF
TGCGCCAGCAGCTTGTTAGCACACTATGGCTACACCTTC
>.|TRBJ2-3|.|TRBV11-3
CASSLGGVSTDTQYF
TGTGCCAGCAGCTTAGGCGGGGTGAGCACAGATACGCAGTATTTT
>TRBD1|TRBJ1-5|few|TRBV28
CASLPQGDQPQHF
TGTGCCAGCCTACCACAGGGGGATCAGCCCCAGCATTTT
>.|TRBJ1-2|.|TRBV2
CASGRNYGYTF
TGTGCCAGCGGGAGAAACTATGGCTACACCTTC
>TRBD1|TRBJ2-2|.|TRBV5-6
CASMKGQGTTGELFF
TGTGCCAGCATGAAAGGACAGGGGACCACCGGGGAGCTGTTTTTT
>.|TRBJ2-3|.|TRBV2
CASSFHTDTQYF
TGTGCCAGCAGTTTCCACACAGATACGCAGTATTTT
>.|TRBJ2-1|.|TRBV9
CASSGSSLVLSSYNEQFF
TGTGCCAGCAGCGGTAGCTCTTTAGTACTGAGCTCCTACAATGAGCAGTTCTTC
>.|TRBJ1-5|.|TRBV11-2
CASSSSLYSNQPQHF
TGTGCCAGCAGCTCGAGTTTGTATAGCAATCAGCCCCAGCATTTT
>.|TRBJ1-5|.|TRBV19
CASTSSRSGGYQPQHF
TGTGCCAGTACCTCCTCGAGGTCGGGGGGGTATCAGCCCCAGCATTTT
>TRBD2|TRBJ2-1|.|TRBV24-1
CATSDTIAGGPSDEQFF
TGTGCCACCAGTGATACCATAGCGGGAGGGCCCTCGGATGAGCAGTTCTTC
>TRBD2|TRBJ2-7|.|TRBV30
CAWNGRGGSAYEQYF
TGTGCCTGGAATGGGCGGGGGGGGTCCGCCTACGAGCAGTACTTC